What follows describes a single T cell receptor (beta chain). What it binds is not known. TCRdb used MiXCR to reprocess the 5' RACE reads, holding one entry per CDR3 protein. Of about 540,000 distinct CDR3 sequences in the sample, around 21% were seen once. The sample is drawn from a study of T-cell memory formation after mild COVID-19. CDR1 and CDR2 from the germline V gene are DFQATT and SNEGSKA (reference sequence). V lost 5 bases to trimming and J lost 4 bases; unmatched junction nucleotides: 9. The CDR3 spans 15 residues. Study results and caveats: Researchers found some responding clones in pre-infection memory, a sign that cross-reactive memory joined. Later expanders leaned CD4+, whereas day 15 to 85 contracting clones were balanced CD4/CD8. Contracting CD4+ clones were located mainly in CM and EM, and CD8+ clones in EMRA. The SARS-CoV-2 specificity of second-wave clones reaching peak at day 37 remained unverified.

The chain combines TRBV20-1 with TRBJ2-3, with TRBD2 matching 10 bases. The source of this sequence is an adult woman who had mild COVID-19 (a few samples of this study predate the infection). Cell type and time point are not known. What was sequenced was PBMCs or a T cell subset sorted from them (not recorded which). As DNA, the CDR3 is TGCAGTGCTTGTCCTAGCGGGAGAGGTCCAGATACGCAGTATTTT. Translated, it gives CSACPSGRGPDTQYF.